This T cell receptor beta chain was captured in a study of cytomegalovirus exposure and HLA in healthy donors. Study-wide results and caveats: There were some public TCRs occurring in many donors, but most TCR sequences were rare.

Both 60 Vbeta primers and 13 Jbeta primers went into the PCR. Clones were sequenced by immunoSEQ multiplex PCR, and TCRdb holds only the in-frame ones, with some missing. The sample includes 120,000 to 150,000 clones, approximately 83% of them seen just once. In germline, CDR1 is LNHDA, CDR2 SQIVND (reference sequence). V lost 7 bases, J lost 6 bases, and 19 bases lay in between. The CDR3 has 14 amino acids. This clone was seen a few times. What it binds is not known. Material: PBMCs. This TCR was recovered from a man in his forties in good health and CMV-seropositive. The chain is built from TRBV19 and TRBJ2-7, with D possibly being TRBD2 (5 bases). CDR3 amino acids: CASTEGPFLGEQYF. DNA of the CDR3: TGTGCCAGTACCGAGGGTCCGTTTCTTGGCGAGCAGTACTTC.